The 29 T cell receptor beta chains reported below all come from one sample, sequenced in a study of cytomegalovirus exposure and HLA in healthy donors. Primers: 60 Vbeta forward and 13 Jbeta reverse. Clones were read by immunoSEQ multiplex PCR, and TCRdb kept only the in-frame ones, dropping some. The table shows some 180,000 clones, with approximately 86% occurring only once. Sequencing used PBMCs. All receptors come from a boy aged 2 to 10 in good health and CMV-seronegative.

This clone was detected only once. V usage is TRBV11-2 and J usage is TRBJ1-1; TRBD1 might be the D (5 bases). The germline gives CDR1 SGHAT, CDR2 FQNNGV. Trimming removed 5 bases from V and 3 bases from J, with 10 bases in between. This CDR3 contains 13 residues. The CDR3, as DNA: TGTGCCAGCAGCCCGGACACTGACACTGAAGCTTTCTTT. This sequence encodes CASSPDTDTEAFF.

The gene calls are TRBV5-6 and TRBJ1-6; possibly TRBD1 for D (6 bases). V lost 4 bases to trimming and J lost 7 bases, with 12 bases between them. The CDR3 spans 14 residues. Germline values: CDR1 SGHDT, CDR2 YYEEEE. For the CDR3, the DNA is TGTGCCAGCAGCCATGGACAGCCAAATTCACCCCTCCACTTT. Translated, it gives CASSHGQPNSPLHF.

This rearrangement joins TRBV27 to TRBJ1-5; D gene unclear. Germline-derived CDR1 and CDR2 are MNHEY and SMNVEV (reference sequence). This CDR3 contains 13 residues. The V gene lost 5 bases and the J gene lost 3 bases, with 8 bases spanning the gap. The CDR3 DNA is TGTGCCAGCAGTACGCTGGCCAATCAGCCCCAGCATTTT. Translating it yields CASSTLANQPQHF.

This rearrangement joins TRBV6-5 to TRBJ2-2, with D perhaps TRBD2 (6 bases). Per the germline V gene, CDR1 is MNHEY and CDR2 is SVGAGI. The CDR3 is 15 residues long. The V gene lost 7 bases and the J gene lost 2 bases, with 14 bases spanning the gap. CDR3 nucleotides: TGTGCCAGCAAGGGGTGGGCGGGAAACACCGGGGAGCTGTTTTTT. Translation gives CASKGWAGNTGELFF.

The chain uses TRBV5-4 and TRBJ1-1; D remains ambiguous. Germline V lookup: CDR1 SGHNT, CDR2 YYREEE (reference sequence). The ends were cut back, 4 bases at V and 1 base at J, with 8 bases in the middle. The CDR3 sequence is 13 residues long. The CDR3 region is CASSVDKNTEAFF. CDR3 sequence (DNA): TGTGCCAGCAGCGTAGACAAGAACACTGAAGCTTTCTTT.

CDR3 coding DNA: TGTGCCAGCATGCGTATGGGGGCCGGCACAGATACGCAGTATTTT. This gives the protein CASMRMGAGTDTQYF. V is TRBV7-9 and J is TRBJ2-3; TRBD1 is a possible D gene (6 bases). Germline CDR1 is SEHNR and CDR2 is FQNEAQ (reference sequence). The V end lost 7 bases, the J end lost 1 base, and 15 bases lay between the germline ends. The CDR3 sequence is 15 residues long.

With regard to this clone: Other DNA sequences in the same sample also yield this CDR3. The chain recombines TRBV21-1 with TRBJ2-6; the table names TRBD1, a call not compared with the DNA. TRBV21-1 is described as a pseudogene. There are 18 residues in the CDR3. The CDR3 DNA reads TGTGCCAGCAGCAAAGCAGGTCGACAGGGGGCTGGGGCCAACGTCCTGACTTTC. The encoded protein is CASSKAGRQGAGANVLTF.

The genes are TRBV6-6 and TRBJ2-1; 13 bases are a match to TRBD2. J gave up 9 bases and V 5 bases, and 7 bases lay outside the gene matches. CDR3 length: 15 amino acids. Germline values: CDR1 MNHNY, CDR2 SVGAGI (reference sequence). CDR3 region: CASSPLAGGPSEQFF. For the CDR3, the DNA is TGTGCCAGCAGTCCACTAGCGGGGGGGCCTAGTGAGCAGTTCTTC.

The V call is TRBV7-9, the J call TRBJ1-6; TRBD1 agrees at 10 bases. Germline CDR1 reads SEHNR; CDR2 reads FQNEAQ (reference sequence). The CDR3 contains 15 residues. After removal of 5 bases from V and 9 bases from J, the junction contained 7 bases not matched to a gene. The CDR3 DNA sequence: TGTGCCAGCAGCCAAGGGGACAGGGGATCTTCACCCCTCCACTTT. Its translation: CASSQGDRGSSPLHF.

The rearrangement joins TRBV5-1 to TRBJ2-3; D gene uncertain. V was trimmed by 2 bases and J by 0 bases, leaving 4 bases between them. The germline V gene encodes CDR1 SGHRS and CDR2 YFSETQ. The CDR3 totals 13 residues. Written as DNA, the CDR3 is TGCGCCAGCAGCTTTGCGAGCACAGATACGCAGTATTTT. Translated: CASSFASTDTQYF.

The chain couples TRBV5-4 to TRBJ2-5; 8 positions agree with TRBD2. CDR1 and CDR2 from the germline V gene are SGHNT and YYREEE (reference sequence). V was clipped by 3 bases and J by 3 bases; unmatched bases: 4. This CDR3 has 14 residues. The CDR3 sequence is CASSSGLAEETQYF. DNA for the CDR3: TGTGCCAGCAGCTCCGGACTAGCAGAAGAGACCCAGTACTTC.

The rearrangement links TRBV27 to TRBJ2-5; D is possibly TRBD2 (6 bases). Between the trimmed V and J ends, which lost 3 bases and 5 bases, there was a span of 13 bases. CDR3 length: 14 residues. CDR1 MNHEY and CDR2 SMNVEV come from the germline V gene (reference sequence). The DNA of the CDR3 is TGTGCCAGCAGTTTCCTGGGAGGACGGGAGACCCAGTACTTC. Amino acid sequence: CASSFLGGRETQYF.

CDR3 in DNA: TGTGCCAGCAGCTCGCGGGCGAACGATGAAAAACTGTTTTTT. Amino acids: CASSSRANDEKLFF. This chain connects TRBV7-9 to TRBJ1-4; no reliable D call. The CDR3 spans 14 residues. V was clipped by 4 bases and J by 6 bases, with 12 bases between them. From germline, CDR1 is SEHNR and CDR2 FQNEAQ (reference sequence).

The chain is built from TRBV27 and TRBJ2-7, with TRBD1 identical over 7 bases. The CDR3 loop spans 14 amino acids. Trimming cost V 3 bases and J 7 bases; bases outside gene matches: 9. Germline CDR1 MNHEY, CDR2 SMNVEV (reference sequence). This CDR3 is CASSFEGATLEQYF. Here the CDR3 DNA reads TGTGCCAGCAGTTTCGAGGGGGCGACTTTGGAGCAGTACTTC.

The chain uses TRBV27 and TRBJ2-1; D call uncertain. CDR1 and CDR2 (germline): MNHEY, SMNVEV (reference sequence). The CDR3 length is 12 residues. V was pared by 5 bases and J by 12 bases, with 14 bases between. The CDR3 loop is CASSPSPAGQFF. CDR3 coding DNA: TGTGCCAGCAGTCCTTCACCCGCCGGGCAGTTCTTC.

The chain uses TRBV19 and TRBJ2-2, with TRBD2 matching 9 bases. CDR3 length: 17 residues. Germline loops: CDR1 LNHDA, CDR2 SQIVND (reference sequence). J lost 4 bases, V lost 6 bases, and 12 bases had no gene match. CDR3: CASRGLAGVTPTGELFF. CDR3 sequence (DNA): TGTGCCAGTAGAGGGTTAGCGGGAGTCACACCCACCGGGGAGCTGTTTTTT.

This clone has more than one count but fewer than ten. The chain joins TRBV4-1 to TRBJ1-4, with no clear D. Trimming removed 0 bases from V and 3 bases from J, with 11 bases in between. Germline assignment: CDR1 MGHRA and CDR2 YSYEKL. This CDR3 has 16 residues. CDR3 DNA sequence: TGCGCCAGCAGCCAAGATCGGTACAGCTCTAATGAAAAACTGTTTTTT. Protein: CASSQDRYSSNEKLFF.

The CDR3 is CASSPGTTTPNIQYF. In DNA form, the CDR3 reads TGCGCCAGCAGCCCAGGGACTACTACCCCAAACATTCAGTACTTC. The chain is built from TRBV5-1 and TRBJ2-4, with 7 bases that match TRBD2. CDR3 size: 15 residues. Germline V lookup: CDR1 SGHRS, CDR2 YFSETQ. Losses at the gene ends were 4 bases for V and 6 bases for J; bases not matched to a gene: 10. The entire variable domain, with the rest obtained from reference TRBV5-1 and TRBJ2-4, is as follows: KAGVTQTPRYLIKTRGQQVTLSCSPISGHRSVSWYQQTPGQGLQFLFEYFSETQRNKGNFPGRFSGRQFSNSRSEMNVSTLELGDSALYLCASSPGTTTPNIQYFGAGTRLSVL.

The chain combines TRBV7-6 with TRBJ2-1; a weak D match, TRBD2 (6 bases). The ends were cut back, 5 bases at V and 4 bases at J, with 24 bases in the middle. The CDR3 covers 18 residues. CDR1 is SGHVS, CDR2 FNYEAQ, per germline. The CDR3 here is CASSPPGGTYRGYNEQFF. The CDR3 DNA reads TGTGCCAGCAGCCCCCCTGGGGGGACCTACCGCGGGTACAATGAGCAGTTCTTC.

This chain joins TRBV19 and TRBJ2-4, with 9 nucleotides matching TRBD2. Trimming at V came to 5 bases and at J to 0 bases, leaving 11 bases not matched to a gene. The germline V gene encodes CDR1 LNHDA and CDR2 SQIVND (reference sequence). This CDR3 is built from 18 residues. CDR3: CASSPIAGAGLAKNIQYF. Here the CDR3 DNA reads TGTGCCAGTAGTCCGATAGCGGGGGCCGGACTAGCCAAAAACATTCAGTACTTC.

The chain links TRBV5-5 to TRBJ1-6; 8 nucleotides agree with TRBD1. CDR3 length: 15 amino acids. The junction had 10 bases not matched to a gene; V was cut back by 4 bases and J by 10 bases. Germline V lookup: CDR1 SGHKS, CDR2 YYEKEE (reference sequence). CDR3 nucleotide sequence: TGTGCCAGCAGCCCGGAGGGACAGGTAATGTCACCCCTCCACTTT. This encodes CASSPEGQVMSPLHF.

A note on this clone: The germline gene is not matched at one end of the junction; a read error may be the cause. The chain is built from TRBV7-9 and TRBJ2-1, with unresolved D. The length of the CDR3 is 15 residues. CDR1 and CDR2 from the germline V gene are SEHNR and FQNEAQ (reference sequence). CDR3 coding DNA: TGTGCCAGCAGCTTTGTAAATCCCTCCCACAATGAGCAGTTCTTC. Translation: CASSFVNPSHNEQFF.

This chain joins TRBV10-1 and TRBJ2-7; 9 positions match TRBD1. V gave up 6 bases and J gave up 2 bases; unmatched junction bases: 5. The V gene's germline CDR1 is WNHNN and CDR2 SYGVQD (reference sequence). This CDR3 comprises 14 residues. CDR3 protein: CASRGTGNPYEQYF. The CDR3 DNA sequence: TGCGCCAGCAGGGGGACAGGGAACCCCTACGAGCAGTACTTC.

The chain combines TRBV7-6 with TRBJ2-1; TRBD2 is a possible D gene (5 bases). The V gene's germline CDR1 is SGHVS and CDR2 FNYEAQ. Deletions cut 1 base from V and 5 bases from J, with 15 bases between. This CDR3 comprises 16 residues. The CDR3 sequence is CASSLGGRRLNNEQFF. The DNA of the CDR3 is TGTGCCAGCAGCTTAGGAGGGCGGCGACTTAACAATGAGCAGTTCTTC.

The chain combines TRBV6-1 with TRBJ2-1; 7 bases are shared with TRBD2. The germline gives CDR1 MNHNS, CDR2 SASEGT. J lost 5 bases, V lost 5 bases, and 3 bases had no gene match. The CDR3 consists of 13 residues. CDR3 region: CASSILANNEQFF. The CDR3, as DNA: TGTGCCAGCAGTATACTAGCGAACAATGAGCAGTTCTTC.

The V call is TRBV5-1, the J call TRBJ2-2; 8 bases are a match to TRBD1. Germline V gene sequence: CDR1 SGHRS, CDR2 YFSETQ. The CDR3 runs to 15 residues. Trimming cost V 1 base and J 7 bases; bases outside gene matches: 6. The CDR3 spells CASSLIQGGGGELFF. CDR3 sequence (DNA): TGCGCCAGCAGCTTGATACAGGGGGGCGGCGGGGAGCTGTTTTTT.

The chain uses TRBV19 and TRBJ2-1, with D perhaps matching TRBD1 (6 bases). The germline V gene encodes CDR1 LNHDA and CDR2 SQIVND (reference sequence). The V end was cut by 5 bases, the J end by 2 bases, with 16 bases between. This CDR3 region has 16 residues. In DNA form, the CDR3 reads TGTGCCAGTAGTCCGCGACCACAGGGCGCCTACAATGAGCAGTTCTTC. Translated, it gives CASSPRPQGAYNEQFF.

The rearrangement uses TRBV29-1 and TRBJ2-7; TRBD1 matches 10 bases. V was clipped by 4 bases and J by 3 bases; unmatched bases: 6. Germline loops: CDR1 SQVTM, CDR2 ANQGSEA. CDR3 length: 14 amino acids. CDR3 amino acids: CSVATGTGVYEQYF. The DNA for the CDR3 is TGCAGCGTTGCCACCGGGACAGGGGTCTACGAGCAGTACTTC.

The CDR3: CASSLQGPPSNYGYTF. Written as DNA, the CDR3 is TGTGCCAGCAGTCTACAGGGTCCCCCCTCTAACTATGGCTACACCTTC. This rearrangement joins TRBV27 to TRBJ1-2; tentative D call: TRBD1 (6 bases). The V and J ends lost 5 bases and 0 bases respectively, with 16 bases between them. CDR1 is MNHEY and CDR2 is SMNVEV in the germline V gene (reference sequence). This CDR3 contains 16 residues.